The clone carrying this TCR beta chain was observed at least ten times. Its target is unknown. TCRdb reprocessed the 5' RACE reads via MiXCR and lists one record per CDR3 protein. This table has under 950,000 distinct CDR3 sequences, about 20% appearing once. This sample is part of a study of CD8 T cells in ankylosing spondylitis. V was pared by 1 base and J by 5 bases, with 10 bases between. The length of the CDR3 is 14 residues. Per germline, CDR1 SGHNT and CDR2 YYREEE (reference sequence). Overall study results and limits: Reports say disease-linked clones showed up significantly more in matched ankylosing spondylitis synovial fluid. A subset of motif variants has previously been described in the synovial fluid and blood of reactive arthritis. Apparently characteristic of ankylosing spondylitis blood was a TCR beta motif (eight highly homologous variants). Researchers report that disease-linked clones proved CD8+ and relatively rare in peripheral blood.

The TCR comes from a male donor with ankylosing spondylitis. Sequenced input: blood, either unsorted or a sorted T cell fraction (not recorded which). The chain couples TRBV5-4 to TRBJ2-1, with D uncertain. For the CDR3, the DNA is TGTGCCAGCAGCTTGTTGCTAGGTGACAATGAGCAGTTCTTC. This gives the protein CASSLLLGDNEQFF.